This TCR beta chain was profiled in a study of CD8 T cells in ankylosing spondylitis. A single record per CDR3 protein comes from TCRdb applying MiXCR to the 5' RACE reads. The sample includes about 200,000 distinct CDR3 sequences, approximately 24% of them seen just once. Per the germline V gene, CDR1 is DFQATT and CDR2 is SNEGSKA (reference sequence). The V end was cut by 0 bases, the J end by 2 bases, with 13 bases between. The CDR3 contains 16 residues. Material: blood, either unsorted or a sorted T cell fraction (not recorded which). The chain employs TRBV20-1 and TRBJ2-2, with no clear D. This sequence was found in a male donor with ankylosing spondylitis or in good health (not recorded which). The CDR3 spells CSARDPARGNTGELFF. CDR3 nucleotides: TGCAGTGCTAGAGATCCGGCTAGAGGAAACACCGGGGAGCTGTTTTTT.